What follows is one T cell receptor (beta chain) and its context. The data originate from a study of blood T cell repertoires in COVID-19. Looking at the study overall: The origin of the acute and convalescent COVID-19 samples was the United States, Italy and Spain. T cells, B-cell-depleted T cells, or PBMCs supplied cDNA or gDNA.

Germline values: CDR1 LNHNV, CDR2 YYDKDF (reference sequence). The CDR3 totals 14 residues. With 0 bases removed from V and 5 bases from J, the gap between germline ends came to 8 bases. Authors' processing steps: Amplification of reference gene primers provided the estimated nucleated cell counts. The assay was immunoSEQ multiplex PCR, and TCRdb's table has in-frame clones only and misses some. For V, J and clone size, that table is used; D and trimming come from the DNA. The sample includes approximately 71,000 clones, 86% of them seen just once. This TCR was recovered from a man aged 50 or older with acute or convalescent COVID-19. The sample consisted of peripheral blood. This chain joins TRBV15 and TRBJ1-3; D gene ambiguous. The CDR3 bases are TGTGCCACCAGCAGAGATCAACTACGAAACACCATATATTTT. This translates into CATSRDQLRNTIYF. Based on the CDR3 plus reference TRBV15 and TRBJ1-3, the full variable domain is DAMVIQNPRYQVTQFGKPVTLSCSQTLNHNVMYWYQQKSSQAPKLLFHYYDKDFNNEADTPDNFQSRRPNTSFCFLDIRSPGLGDTAMYLCATSRDQLRNTIYFGEGSWLTVV.